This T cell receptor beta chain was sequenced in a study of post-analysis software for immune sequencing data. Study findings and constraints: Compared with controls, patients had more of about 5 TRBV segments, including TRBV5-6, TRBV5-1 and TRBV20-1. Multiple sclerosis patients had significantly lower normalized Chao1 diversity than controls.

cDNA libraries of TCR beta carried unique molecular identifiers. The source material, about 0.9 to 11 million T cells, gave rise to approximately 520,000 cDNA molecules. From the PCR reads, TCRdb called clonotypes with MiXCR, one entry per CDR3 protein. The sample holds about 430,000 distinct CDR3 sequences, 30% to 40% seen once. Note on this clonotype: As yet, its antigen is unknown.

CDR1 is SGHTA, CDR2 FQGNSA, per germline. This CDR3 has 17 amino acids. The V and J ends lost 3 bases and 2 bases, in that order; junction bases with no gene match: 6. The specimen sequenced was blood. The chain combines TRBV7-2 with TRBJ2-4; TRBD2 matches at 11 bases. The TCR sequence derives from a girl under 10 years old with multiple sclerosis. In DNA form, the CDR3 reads TGTGCCAGCAGCTTCCAGCTAGCGGGAGGATCCAAAAACATTCAGTACTTC. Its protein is CASSFQLAGGSKNIQYF. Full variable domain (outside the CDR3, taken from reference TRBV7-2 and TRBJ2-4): GAGVSQSPSNKVTEKGKDVELRCDPISGHTALYWYRQSLGQGLEFLIYFQGNSAPDKSGLPSDRFSAERTGGSVSTLTIQRTQQEDSAVYLCASSFQLAGGSKNIQYFGAGTRLSVL.